The 21 T cell receptor beta chains below come from one sample, sequenced in a study of blood T cell repertoires in COVID-19. Sequencing was performed with immunoSEQ multiplex PCR; in TCRdb, only in-frame clones are kept and a portion is missing. Among 250,000 to 400,000 clones, about 85% were seen once, and the ten largest hold around 1.9%. Sequencing was performed on PBMCs or T cells enriched from blood (not recorded which). The receptors derive from a woman aged 30 to 39 who had been exposed to COVID-19.

The rearrangement links TRBV4-1 to TRBJ2-2; 9 positions match TRBD2. Germline lookup yields CDR1 MGHRA and CDR2 YSYEKL. The CDR3 sequence is 16 residues long. Trimming at V came to 0 bases and at J to 7 bases, leaving 6 bases not matched to a gene. CDR3 protein: CASSQDGGGAVGELFF. CDR3 DNA: TGCGCCAGCAGCCAAGATGGCGGGGGGGCCGTCGGGGAGCTGTTTTTT.

The chain recombines TRBV9 with TRBJ1-4, with TRBD1 matching 9 bases. The V segment lost 4 bases and the J segment 5 bases; nucleotides outside the gene matches: 9. Germline V gene sequence: CDR1 SGDLS, CDR2 YYNGEE. CDR3 length: 16 residues. CDR3 in DNA: TGTGCCAGCAGCCCTGGGACAGGGAGAGGAAATGAAAAACTGTTTTTT. It encodes CASSPGTGRGNEKLFF.

The V call is TRBV5-4, the J call TRBJ2-1; 13 positions agree with TRBD2. This CDR3 contains 17 residues. Per germline, CDR1 SGHNT and CDR2 YYREEE (reference sequence). Trimming at V came to 4 bases and at J to 2 bases, leaving 6 bases not matched to a gene. CDR3 residues: CASSPGLAGSAYNEQFF. In DNA, the CDR3 is TGTGCCAGCAGCCCGGGACTAGCGGGGTCCGCCTACAATGAGCAGTTCTTC.

The gene calls are TRBV5-1 and TRBJ2-7; 7 bases fit TRBD1. Looked up from germline, CDR1 is SGHRS and CDR2 is YFSETQ. V shed 1 base and J 2 bases; nucleotides not matched to a gene: 6. The CDR3 covers 15 residues. CDR3 sequence (DNA): TGCGCCAGCAGCTTGATAGGGGGCTGGGCCTACGAGCAGTACTTC. It is translated as CASSLIGGWAYEQYF.

This chain joins TRBV18 and TRBJ2-1, with D perhaps matching TRBD2 (5 bases). The CDR3 runs 16 residues. The V gene's germline CDR1 is KGHSH and CDR2 LQKENI. Trimming removed 1 base from V and 9 bases from J, with 19 bases in between. CDR3 loop: CASSPLISDSRSEQFF. The DNA for the CDR3 is TGTGCCAGCTCACCACTAATCTCGGACTCGAGAAGTGAGCAGTTCTTC.

The chain employs TRBV3-1 (or the pseudogene TRBV3-2) and TRBJ2-7, with 9 bases lining up with TRBD2. The junction had 11 bases not matched to a gene; V was cut back by 4 bases and J by 4 bases. From germline, CDR1 is LGHDT and CDR2 YNNKEL (reference sequence). The CDR3 runs 16 residues. The CDR3 protein is CASSPTHSGSWYEQYF. The DNA for the CDR3 is TGTGCCAGCAGCCCTACCCATAGCGGGAGCTGGTACGAGCAGTACTTC.

The chain uses TRBV11-2 and TRBJ2-7; D possibly corresponds to TRBD1 (6 bases). This CDR3 spans 16 amino acids. The V gene's germline CDR1 is SGHAT and CDR2 FQNNGV. V was trimmed by 6 bases and J by 1 base, leaving 19 bases between them. Here the CDR3 DNA reads TGTGCCAGCAGGAGATTACAGGGCCGTAGATCCTACGAGCAGTACTTC. Protein product: CASRRLQGRRSYEQYF.

The chain recombines TRBV19 with TRBJ2-7, with TRBD1 identical over 8 bases. Germline lookup yields CDR1 LNHDA and CDR2 SQIVND (reference sequence). This CDR3 region has 12 residues. V gave up 8 bases and J gave up 4 bases; unmatched junction bases: 4. This CDR3 reads CASQGAGYEQYF. CDR3 DNA sequence: TGTGCCAGTCAGGGGGCGGGATACGAGCAGTACTTC.

The CDR3 DNA follows: TGTGCCAGCAGCAACGACAGGATGAACACTGAAGCTTTCTTT. It specifies CASSNDRMNTEAFF. The J gene is TRBJ1-1, the V gene TRBV21-1; TRBD1 is taken as the D call from the table, unchecked against the DNA. TRBV21-1 represents a pseudogene. The length of the CDR3 is 14 residues.

V is TRBV7-9 and J is TRBJ1-2; TRBD1 is a possible D gene (5 bases). The germline V and J ends were trimmed by 5 bases and 3 bases, with 13 bases remaining between them. Germline V gene data show CDR1 as SEHNR and CDR2 as FQNEAQ (reference sequence). This CDR3 has 14 amino acids. Here the CDR3 reads CASSLVGGDYGYTF. The DNA for the CDR3 is TGTGCCAGCAGCCTAGTGGGGGGTGACTATGGCTACACCTTC.

Many counts were recorded for this clone. The chain couples TRBV27 to TRBJ2-7; TRBD2 aligns across 13 bases. The CDR3 totals 19 residues. Germline V gives CDR1 MNHEY, CDR2 SMNVEV (reference sequence). J gave up 2 bases and V 4 bases, and 14 bases lay outside the gene matches. The CDR3 DNA sequence: TGTGCCAGCAGTTCCACCCCCGGGACTAGCGGGGTCCGAACCTACGAGCAGTACTTC. This encodes CASSSTPGTSGVRTYEQYF.

The rearrangement links TRBV4-2 to TRBJ2-7; 8 nucleotides match TRBD1. Looked up from germline, CDR1 is LGHNA and CDR2 is YNFKEQ. This CDR3 has 13 amino acids. The junction had 5 bases not matched to a gene; V was cut back by 3 bases and J by 7 bases. The CDR3 reads CASSHPQGEEQYF. The CDR3 DNA sequence: TGTGCCAGCAGCCACCCACAGGGGGAGGAGCAGTACTTC.

This clone appeared a single time. V is TRBV29-1 and J is TRBJ2-5, with 11 positions matching TRBD1. The CDR3 runs 12 residues. After removal of 7 bases from V and 5 bases from J, the junction contained 3 bases not matched to a gene. The germline V gene has CDR1 SQVTM and CDR2 ANQGSEA. This chain's CDR3 is CSAGQGEETQYF. The CDR3 DNA follows: TGCAGCGCGGGACAGGGGGAGGAGACCCAGTACTTC.

The rearrangement links TRBV19 to TRBJ1-5; no definite D call. This CDR3 contains 16 residues. CDR1 is LNHDA, CDR2 SQIVND, per germline (reference sequence). V dropped 0 bases and J dropped 7 bases, with 16 bases sitting between them. CDR3 sequence (DNA): TGTGCCAGTAGTATAGACCTCGGGAACGGGCGGCAGCCCCAGCATTTT. Encoded protein: CASSIDLGNGRQPQHF.

The chain links TRBV19 to TRBJ2-7; a weak D match, TRBD2 (5 bases). Trimming took off 3 bases at V and 0 bases at J, with 15 bases between the two ends. CDR1 is LNHDA and CDR2 is SQIVND in the germline V gene (reference sequence). This CDR3 region has 16 residues. As DNA, the CDR3 is TGTGCCAGTAGTATCCGAGGGCCGCTTAGCTCCTACGAGCAGTACTTC. This codes for CASSIRGPLSSYEQYF. Complete variable domain (other parts from reference TRBV19 and TRBJ2-7): DGGITQSPKYLFRKEGQNVTLSCEQNLNHDAMYWYRQDPGQGLRLIYYSQIVNDFQKGDIAEGYSVSREKKESFPLTVTSAQKNPTAFYLCASSIRGPLSSYEQYFGPGTRLTVT.

The chain recombines TRBV7-9 with TRBJ1-1, with TRBD1 matching over 11 bases. J was trimmed by 4 bases and V by 6 bases; bases with no gene match: 7. CDR3 length equals 15 residues. CDR1 is SEHNR and CDR2 is FQNEAQ in the germline V gene (reference sequence). The CDR3 region is CASSNGQGAFTEAFF. The CDR3 nucleotides read TGTGCCAGCAGTAACGGACAGGGGGCCTTCACTGAAGCTTTCTTT.

The chain joins TRBV5-5 to TRBJ1-3, with no clear D. The germline V and J ends were trimmed by 3 bases and 0 bases, with 10 bases remaining between them. The CDR3 totals 15 residues. Germline V gives CDR1 SGHKS, CDR2 YYEKEE (reference sequence). The CDR3 sequence: CASSSFKSSGNTIYF. As DNA, the CDR3 is TGTGCCAGCAGCTCCTTCAAGAGCTCTGGAAACACCATATATTTT.

The table lists this clone with a count of one. The CDR3, as DNA: TGTGCCAGCAGTTTAAGCCACAGGGTCTCTGGAAACACCATATATTTT. Residues: CASSLSHRVSGNTIYF. The V call is TRBV28, the J call TRBJ1-3, with D possibly being TRBD1 (6 bases). V gave up 2 bases and J gave up 0 bases, with 11 bases separating them. Germline V CDR1 and CDR2: MDHEN, SYDVKM. The CDR3 is 16 amino acids.

The gene calls are TRBV19 and TRBJ1-1; 9 bases align to TRBD1. Unmatched junction bases numbered 3, after V lost 10 bases and J lost 0 bases. The CDR3 contains 13 residues. Germline-derived CDR1 and CDR2 are LNHDA and SQIVND (reference sequence). The CDR3 coding sequence is TGTGCCACGGACAGGGGACTGAACACTGAAGCTTTCTTT. This sequence encodes CATDRGLNTEAFF.

CDR3 DNA: TGTGCCAGCACCGGGACTAGCAAAAATGAGCAGTTCTTC. Its translation is CASTGTSKNEQFF. This sequence joins TRBV2 and TRBJ2-1, with 9 bases fitting TRBD2. V was clipped by 7 bases and J by 7 bases; unmatched bases: 5. This CDR3 region has 13 residues. Germline lookup yields CDR1 SNHLY and CDR2 FYNNEI. The whole variable domain, remainder taken from reference TRBV2 and TRBJ2-1, is EPEVTQTPSHQVTQMGQEVILRCVPISNHLYFYWYRQILGQKVEFLVSFYNNEISEKSEIFDDQFSVERPDGSNFTLKIRSTKLEDSAMYFCASTGTSKNEQFFGPGTRLTVL.

The chain combines TRBV7-9 with TRBJ2-5, with TRBD1 matching over 8 bases. Trimming took 4 bases from V and 5 from J; bases not matched to a gene: 6. In germline, CDR1 is SEHNR, CDR2 FQNEAQ (reference sequence). CDR3 length: 14 amino acids. The CDR3 coding sequence is TGTGCCAGCAGCTCAGGGGGCAGGGTGGAGACCCAGTACTTC. Its translation: CASSSGGRVETQYF.